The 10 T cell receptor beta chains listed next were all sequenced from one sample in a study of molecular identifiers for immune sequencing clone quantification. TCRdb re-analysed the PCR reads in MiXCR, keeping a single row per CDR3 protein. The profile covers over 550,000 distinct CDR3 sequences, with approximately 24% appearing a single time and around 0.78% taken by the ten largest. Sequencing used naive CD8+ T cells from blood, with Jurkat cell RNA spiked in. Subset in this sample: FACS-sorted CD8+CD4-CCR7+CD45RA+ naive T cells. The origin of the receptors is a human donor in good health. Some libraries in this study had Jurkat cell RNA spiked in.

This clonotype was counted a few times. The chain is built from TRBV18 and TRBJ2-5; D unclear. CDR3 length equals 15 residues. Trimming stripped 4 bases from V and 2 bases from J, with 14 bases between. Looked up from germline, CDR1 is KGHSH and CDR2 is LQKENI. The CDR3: CASSRTLDGQETQYF. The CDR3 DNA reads TGTGCCAGCTCACGTACGTTAGACGGGCAAGAGACCCAGTACTTC. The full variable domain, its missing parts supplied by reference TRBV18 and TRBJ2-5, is NAGVMQNPRHLVRRRGQEARLRCSPMKGHSHVYWYRQLPEEGLKFMVYLQKENIIDESGMPKERFSAEFPKEGPSILRIQQVVRGDSAAYFCASSRTLDGQETQYFGPGTRLLVL.

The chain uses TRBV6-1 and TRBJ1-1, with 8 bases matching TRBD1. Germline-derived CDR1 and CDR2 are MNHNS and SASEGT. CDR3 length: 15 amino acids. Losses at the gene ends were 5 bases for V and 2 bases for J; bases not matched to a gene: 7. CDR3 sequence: CASSLQQGVNTEAFF. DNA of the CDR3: TGTGCCAGCAGTCTACAACAGGGGGTCAACACTGAAGCTTTCTTT.

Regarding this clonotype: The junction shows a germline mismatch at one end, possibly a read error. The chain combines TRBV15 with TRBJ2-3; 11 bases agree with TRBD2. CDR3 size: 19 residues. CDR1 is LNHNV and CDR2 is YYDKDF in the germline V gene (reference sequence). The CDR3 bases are TGTGCCACCAGCAGAGGGGGACTAGCGGCTGTCATTAGCACAGATACGCAGTGTTTT. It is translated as CATSRGGLAAVISTDTQCF.

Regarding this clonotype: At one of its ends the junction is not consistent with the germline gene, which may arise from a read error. CDR3 DNA: TGCACCAGCAGCTTGGTTCCGGCAGGCTCCTACGAGCAGTACTTC. As protein: CTSSLVPAGSYEQYF. This chain joins TRBV5-1 and TRBJ2-7, with D unclear. The CDR3 has 15 amino acids. The germline V gene has CDR1 SGHRS and CDR2 YFSETQ.

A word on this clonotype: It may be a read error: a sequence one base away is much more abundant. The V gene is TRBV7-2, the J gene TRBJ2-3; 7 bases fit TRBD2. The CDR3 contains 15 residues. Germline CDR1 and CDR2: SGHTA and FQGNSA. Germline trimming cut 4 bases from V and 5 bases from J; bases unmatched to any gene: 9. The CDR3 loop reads CASSSRLAERDTQYF. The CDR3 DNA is TGTGCCAGCAGCTCTCGTCTAGCGGAAAGAGATACGCAGTATTTT.

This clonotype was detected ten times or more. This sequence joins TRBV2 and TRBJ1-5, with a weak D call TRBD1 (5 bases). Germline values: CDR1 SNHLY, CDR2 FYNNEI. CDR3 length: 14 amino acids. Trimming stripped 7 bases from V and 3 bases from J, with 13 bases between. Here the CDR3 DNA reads TGTGCCAGCACCGCCTGGGGGAACAATCAGCCCCAGCATTTT. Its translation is CASTAWGNNQPQHF.

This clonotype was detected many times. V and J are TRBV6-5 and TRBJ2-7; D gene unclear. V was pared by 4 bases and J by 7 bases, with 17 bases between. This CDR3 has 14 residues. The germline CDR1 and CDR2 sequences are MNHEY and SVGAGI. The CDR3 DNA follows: TGTGCCAGCAGTTCCCTAGGAGAATTGTGGGAGCAGTACTTC. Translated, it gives CASSSLGELWEQYF.

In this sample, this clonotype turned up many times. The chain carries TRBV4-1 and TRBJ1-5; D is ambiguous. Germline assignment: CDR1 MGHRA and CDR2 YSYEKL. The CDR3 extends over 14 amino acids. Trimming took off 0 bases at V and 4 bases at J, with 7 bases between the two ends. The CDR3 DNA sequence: TGCGCCAGCAGCCAAGATCGATGGAATCAGCCCCAGCATTTT. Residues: CASSQDRWNQPQHF.

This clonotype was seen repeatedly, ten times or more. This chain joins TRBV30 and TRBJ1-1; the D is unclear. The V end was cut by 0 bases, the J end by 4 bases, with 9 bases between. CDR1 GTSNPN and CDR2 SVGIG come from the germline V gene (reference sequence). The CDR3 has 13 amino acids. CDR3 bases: TGTGCCTGGAGTGTACGGGGTGTCACTGAAGCTTTCTTT. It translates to CAWSVRGVTEAFF.

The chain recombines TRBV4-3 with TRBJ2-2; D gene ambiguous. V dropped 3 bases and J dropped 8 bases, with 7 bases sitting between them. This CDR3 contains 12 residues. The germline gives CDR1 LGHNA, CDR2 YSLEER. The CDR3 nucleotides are TGCGCCAGCAGCCATAATGCAGGGGAGCTGTTTTTT. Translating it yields CASSHNAGELFF.